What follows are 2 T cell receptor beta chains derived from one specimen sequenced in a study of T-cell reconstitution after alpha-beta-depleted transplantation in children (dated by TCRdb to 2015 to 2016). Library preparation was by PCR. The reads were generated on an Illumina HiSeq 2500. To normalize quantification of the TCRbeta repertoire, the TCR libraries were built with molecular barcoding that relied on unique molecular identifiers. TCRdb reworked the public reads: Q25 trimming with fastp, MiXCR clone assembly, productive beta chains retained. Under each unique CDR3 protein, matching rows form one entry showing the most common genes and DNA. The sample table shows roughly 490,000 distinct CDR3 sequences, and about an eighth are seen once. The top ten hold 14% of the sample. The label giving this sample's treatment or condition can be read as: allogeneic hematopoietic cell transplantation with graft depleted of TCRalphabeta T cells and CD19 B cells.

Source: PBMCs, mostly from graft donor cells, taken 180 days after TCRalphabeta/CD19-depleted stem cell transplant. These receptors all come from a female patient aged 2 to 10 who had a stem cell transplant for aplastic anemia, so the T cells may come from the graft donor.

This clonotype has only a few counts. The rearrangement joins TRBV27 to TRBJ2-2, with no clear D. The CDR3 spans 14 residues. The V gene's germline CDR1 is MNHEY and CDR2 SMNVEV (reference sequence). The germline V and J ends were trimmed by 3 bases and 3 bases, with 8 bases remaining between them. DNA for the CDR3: TGTGCCAGCAGTTTCACACATTACACCGGGGAGCTGTTTTTT. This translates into CASSFTHYTGELFF.

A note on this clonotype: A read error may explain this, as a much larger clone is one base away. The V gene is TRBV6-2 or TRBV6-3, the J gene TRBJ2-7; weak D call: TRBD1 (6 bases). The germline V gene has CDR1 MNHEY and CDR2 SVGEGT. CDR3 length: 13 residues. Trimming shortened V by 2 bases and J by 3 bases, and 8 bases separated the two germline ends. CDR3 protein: CASSYQGYYEQYF. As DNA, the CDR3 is TGTGCCAGCAGTTACCAGGGGTACTACGAGCAGTACTTC.